A selection of T cell receptor beta chains follows, all from one sample in a study of regulatory and conventional T cells in RAG deficiency. TCRdb's copy holds only in-frame clones and misses some; the assay was immunoSEQ multiplex PCR. Here the sample spans 21,000 or so clones, 85% to 95% being singletons. The data were also submitted as part of a second study, on regulatory T cells.

The specimen was CD4+ T cells sorted from blood. Receptors originate from a human donor in good health. The CDR3 runs from the conserved cysteine through the conserved F or W. D genes are given only for firm matches. Some rows have no size entry. The others give once, few or many, or a class for an expanded clone.

abundance,d_gene,v_gene,len,j_gene,CDR3nt,CDR3aa
.,.,TRBV11-2,14,TRBJ2-7,TGTGCCAGCAGCGCATCAGGGGGGACATACGAGCAGTACTTC,CASSASGGTYEQYF
.,.,TRBV28,12,TRBJ2-7,TGTGCCAGCAGTGCGTGGGACTACGAGCAGTACTTC,CASSAWDYEQYF
.,.,TRBV7-9,15,TRBJ2-2,TGTGCCAGCAGATACGGACTGGGGAACACCGGGGAGCTGTTTTTT,CASRYGLGNTGELFF
.,.,TRBV11-2,14,TRBJ2-3,TGTGCCAGCAGCTTATACCGGATGACAGATACGCAGTATTTT,CASSLYRMTDTQYF
once,.,TRBV10-2,17,TRBJ2-5,TGCGCCAGCAGTGAGTATCCCCGCGGGGGCCGCGGAGAGACCCAGTACTTC,CASSEYPRGGRGETQYF
.,.,TRBV7-9,14,TRBJ1-1,TGTGCCAGCAGCTTAGAAGGGGGTGGCACTGAAGCTTTCTTT,CASSLEGGGTEAFF
.,TRBD1,TRBV5-4,13,TRBJ1-1,TGTGCCAGCAGCAATACAGGGGGCACTGAAGCTTTCTTT,CASSNTGGTEAFF
.,.,TRBV14,13,TRBJ1-1,TGTGCCAGCAGCCGGGTACGGAACACTGAAGCTTTCTTT,CASSRVRNTEAFF
once,TRBD2,TRBV7-9,13,TRBJ2-1,TGTGCCAGCACAGCGGGAATCTACAATGAGCAGTTCTTC,CASTAGIYNEQFF
.,.,TRBV7-9,14,TRBJ2-5,TGTGCCAGCACCTCACCGGGGGTTGGAGAGACCCAGTACTTC,CASTSPGVGETQYF
.,.,TRBV5-1,14,TRBJ2-5,TGCGCCAGCAGAATAATCGGACGGGAAGAGACCCAGTACTTC,CASRIIGREETQYF
.,TRBD1,TRBV7-9,16,TRBJ2-5,TGTGCCAGCACATACGGGACAGCCAAACCCAAAGAGACCCAGTACTTC,CASTYGTAKPKETQYF
.,TRBD1,TRBV30,14,TRBJ1-4,TGTGCCACCCCCTGGACAGGGGATAATGAAAAACTGTTTTTT,CATPWTGDNEKLFF
.,.,TRBV7-3,13,TRBJ2-7,TGTGCCAGCAGCTTAAGACGGGGCGACGAGCAGTACTTC,CASSLRRGDEQYF
.,TRBD1,TRBV7-9,15,TRBJ2-5,TGTGCCAGCAGCCGTAACACAGGGGTGAAAGAGACCCAGTACTTC,CASSRNTGVKETQYF
.,.,TRBV9,14,TRBJ2-5,TGTGCCAGCAGCGACTCCGGGAACGGAGAGACCCAGTACTTC,CASSDSGNGETQYF
few,TRBD1,TRBV12-5,15,TRBJ1-1,TGTGCTAGTGGTTTGGGGACAGGGGACTACACTGAAGCTTTCTTT,CASGLGTGDYTEAFF
.,.,TRBV29-1,13,TRBJ1-2,TGCAGCGCCGGGGGTGAGGGAACCTATGGCTACACCTTC,CSAGGEGTYGYTF
.,.,TRBV27,12,TRBJ2-5,TGTGCCAGCAGTTTGACTAGAGGGACCCAGTACTTC,CASSLTRGTQYF
.,TRBD2,TRBV5-6,17,TRBJ2-5,TGTGCCAGCAGCTTAGTAACTGGCGGGGGGGCGGCAGAGACCCAGTACTTC,CASSLVTGGGAAETQYF
.,.,TRBV2,11,TRBJ1-6,TGTGCCAGCAGTGAGTATCGTGCAGCCGTTTTT,CASSEYRAAVF
.,.,TRBV6-1,15,TRBJ1-5,TGTGCCAGCAGTATAGGACAAGGGGTTTGGCAGCCCCAGCATTTT,CASSIGQGVWQPQHF
.,.,TRBV29-1,13,TRBJ2-5,TGCAGCGTTGAGCCAGGGGGGACCAGGACCCAGTACTTC,CSVEPGGTRTQYF
.,.,TRBV7-9,14,TRBJ1-3,TGTGCCAGCAGAGGACCGGGCTCTGGAAACACCATATATTTT,CASRGPGSGNTIYF
once,.,TRBV15,15,TRBJ1-5,TGTGCCACCAGCAGAGATCGCAGGGTGAATCAGCCCCAGCATTTT,CATSRDRRVNQPQHF
.,.,TRBV5-1,15,TRBJ2-4,TGCGCCAGCAGCATACCCGGGTTAGCCAAAAACATTCAGTACTTC,CASSIPGLAKNIQYF
.,.,TRBV6-4,11,TRBJ1-6,TGTGCCAGCAGTGACACGAGACCCCTCCACTTT,CASSDTRPLHF
.,.,TRBV6-1,14,TRBJ1-2,TGTGCCAGCACCCGGGACGCCCTTACTCCTGGCTACACCTTC,CASTRDALTPGYTF
.,.,TRBV7-9,13,TRBJ1-5,TGTGCCAGCCCTCCGGGTGGGAATCAGCCCCAGCATTTT,CASPPGGNQPQHF
.,.,TRBV7-9,12,TRBJ2-7,TGTGCCAGCAGTCAAATCGGGTACGAGCAGTACTTC,CASSQIGYEQYF
.,.,TRBV30,12,TRBJ2-7,TGTGCCTGGGAACAGGGCGACGACGAGCAGTACTTC,CAWEQGDDEQYF
once,.,TRBV5-1,15,TRBJ2-3,TGCGCCAGCACCCACCGGGGGCCTAGCACAGATACGCAGTATTTT,CASTHRGPSTDTQYF
.,.,TRBV20-1,11,TRBJ1-1,TGCAGTGCTAGTCAGGGCACTGAAGCTTTCTTT,CSASQGTEAFF
.,.,TRBV15,16,TRBJ2-1,TGTGCCACCAGCAGGGTAGGGTTAGTTCTGGACAATGAGCAGTTCTTC,CATSRVGLVLDNEQFF
.,.,TRBV30,15,TRBJ1-4,TGTGCCTGGAGTGTACGCCCGGGTAGGGCCCAAAAACTGTTTTTT,CAWSVRPGRAQKLFF
.,.,TRBV11-2,15,TRBJ2-7,TGTGCCAGCAGCTTAGAGCGTCTCGGGACCTACGAGCAGTACTTC,CASSLERLGTYEQYF
once,.,TRBV28,14,TRBJ2-5,TGTGCCACCAAGTCCCCCGGGGGAGCTACGACCCAGTACTTC,CATKSPGGATTQYF
.,TRBD1,TRBV27,12,TRBJ1-2,TGTGCCAGCAGTAACAGGGGTTATGGCTACACCTTC,CASSNRGYGYTF
.,.,TRBV7-9,12,TRBJ1-1,TGTGCCAGCAGACCGGTGGCGACTGAAGCTTTCTTT,CASRPVATEAFF
.,.,TRBV29-1,12,TRBJ1-1,TGCAGCGGTCAGACAGGGAACACTGAAGCTTTCTTT,CSGQTGNTEAFF
.,.,TRBV6-6,15,TRBJ2-3,TGTGCCAGCAGTTACTCATCGCTGCGCACAGATACGCAGTATTTT,CASSYSSLRTDTQYF
once,TRBD1,TRBV28,19,TRBJ2-7,TGTGCCAGCAGTATCCACGAAGACAGGGGACTGTCCTGGGGGTACGAGCAGTACTTC,CASSIHEDRGLSWGYEQYF
.,.,TRBV14,20,TRBJ1-2,TGTGCCAGCAGCCAAGGTTCGCCCGGCGTTTACCATCTCACTAACTATGGCTACACCTTC,CASSQGSPGVYHLTNYGYTF
.,.,TRBV5-8,15,TRBJ1-5,TGTGCCAGCAGCACCAGGGGTCTGAGCAATCAGCCCCAGCATTTT,CASSTRGLSNQPQHF
.,.,TRBV6-5,15,TRBJ1-3,TGTGCCAGCCCTTGGGGACGGAGCTCTGGAAACACCATATATTTT,CASPWGRSSGNTIYF
.,.,TRBV6-5,12,TRBJ1-2,TGTGCCAGCAGCAAGGGGAGCTATGGCTACACCTTC,CASSKGSYGYTF
few,TRBD2,TRBV11-3,15,TRBJ2-1,TGTGCCAGCAGCCCCCTAGCGGGAGGACACAATGAGCAGTTCTTC,CASSPLAGGHNEQFF
.,TRBD2,TRBV5-1,15,TRBJ2-1,TGCGCCAGCAGCTTGGGGGACTACTCCTACAATGAGCAGTTCTTC,CASSLGDYSYNEQFF
.,TRBD1,TRBV7-9,15,TRBJ1-1,TGTGCCAGCAGTCGACAGACAGGGCCGAACACTGAAGCTTTCTTT,CASSRQTGPNTEAFF
.,TRBD1,TRBV4-2,19,TRBJ1-6,TGTGCCAGCAGCCTCCGCCTGGCAGGGGGAAGCTCCTATAATTCACCCCTCCACTTT,CASSLRLAGGSSYNSPLHF
.,.,TRBV2,12,TRBJ2-7,TGTGCCAGCAGGGGGGTCGGGGAAAGGGAGTACTTC,CASRGVGEREYF
.,TRBD1,TRBV11-3,14,TRBJ2-7,TGTGCCAGCAGCTCTCGACAGGGCGTCAACGAGCAGTACTTC,CASSSRQGVNEQYF
.,TRBD1,TRBV30,14,TRBJ1-4,TGTGCCTGGAGATACCGGGACAGGAACGGAAAACTGTTTTTT,CAWRYRDRNGKLFF
.,.,TRBV11-2,13,TRBJ2-5,TGTGCCAGCAGCTTACTGGTACGGGGGACCCAGTACTTC,CASSLLVRGTQYF
.,TRBD1,TRBV2,14,TRBJ1-2,TGTGCCAGCAGGAACAGGCAGGGGGTTGGAGGCTACACCTTC,CASRNRQGVGGYTF
.,TRBD1,TRBV19,14,TRBJ1-1,TGTGCCAGTAGTTTGACAGGGGCACACACTGAAGCTTTCTTT,CASSLTGAHTEAFF
.,.,TRBV28,13,TRBJ1-1,TGTGCCAGCAGTTTAGAGTGGCAGGGTGAAGCTTTCTTT,CASSLEWQGEAFF